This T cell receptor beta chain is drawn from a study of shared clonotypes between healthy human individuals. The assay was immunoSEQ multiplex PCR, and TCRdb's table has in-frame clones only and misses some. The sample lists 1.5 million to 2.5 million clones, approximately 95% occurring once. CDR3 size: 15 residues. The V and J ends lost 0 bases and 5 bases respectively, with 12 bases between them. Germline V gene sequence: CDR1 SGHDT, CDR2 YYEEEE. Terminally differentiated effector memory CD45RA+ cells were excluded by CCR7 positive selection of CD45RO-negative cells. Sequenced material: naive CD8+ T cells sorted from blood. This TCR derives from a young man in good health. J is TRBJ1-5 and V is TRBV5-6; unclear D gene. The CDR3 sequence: CASSLARDLYQPQHF. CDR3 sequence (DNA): TGTGCCAGCAGCTTGGCCCGGGATTTATATCAGCCCCAGCATTTT.